This section outlines one T cell receptor (beta chain) sequence together with its context. The antigen is unknown. The data derive from a study of somatic mutations in cytotoxic T cells in rheumatoid arthritis. General observations from the study: For rheumatoid arthritis patients, the slight TRBV07 underrepresentation lacked multiple-comparison adjustment.

Unmatched junction bases numbered 3, after V lost 2 bases and J lost 4 bases. This CDR3 region has 15 residues. Germline V gene data show CDR1 as SGHKS and CDR2 as YYEKEE (reference sequence). Some clones are missing from TCRdb's copy, which holds only in-frame ones; the method was immunoSEQ multiplex PCR. Of tens of thousands of clones in the sample, roughly four fifths were seen once. The chain uses TRBV5-5 and TRBJ2-2; 9 positions agree with TRBD2. Source material: CD8+ T cells sorted from blood. The source of this sequence is an adult with rheumatoid arthritis. CDR3 loop: CASSFGGGVTGELFF. DNA of the CDR3: TGTGCCAGCAGCTTTGGCGGGGGGGTCACCGGGGAGCTGTTTTTT.